The following is a T cell receptor (beta chain) sequence with its context. Its specificity is unknown. Four PCR rounds used nested alpha and beta constant region primers plus the SP2 primer. TCRdb analysed the 5' RACE reads with MiXCR anew, one entry per CDR3 protein. The data show about 60,000 distinct CDR3 sequences, approximately 8% seen once. The source of the sample is a study of naive and memory T cell subsets. Points from the study as a whole: The RNA method is potentially sensitive to activation and differentiation changes.

Per the germline V gene, CDR1 is SGHKS and CDR2 is YYEKEE (reference sequence). The CDR3 length is 13 residues. V dropped 4 bases and J dropped 3 bases, with 10 bases sitting between them. An oligonucleotide containing a UMI was ligated to the 3' end of TCR cDNA. RNA was extracted from over 2 ml of whole blood of healthy adults. Input was roughly 1 to 1000 ng of DNase-treated total RNA without cell sorting. The V gene is TRBV5-5, the J gene TRBJ2-5; D uncertain. This receptor was obtained from a female donor in good health. CDR3 residues: CASSPVREETQYF. CDR3 bases: TGTGCCAGCAGCCCCGTCCGAGAAGAGACCCAGTACTTC.